Following are 7 T cell receptor beta chains from one sample sequenced in a study of blood T cells in healthy people across ages. A sample-barcoded 5' primer and a J-beta primer mix were used in a second PCR of roughly 7 to 11 cycles. TCRdb reprocessed the 5' RACE reads with MiXCR, giving one entry per CDR3 protein. The table lists under 800,000 distinct CDR3 sequences, under 25% of them singletons. Material for sequencing was blood. The receptors shown here come from a man between 70 and 80 years old in good health.

The J gene is TRBJ2-1, the V gene TRBV11-3, with D unclear. This CDR3 is 14 amino acids long. Between the trimmed V and J ends, which lost 0 bases and 0 bases, there was a span of 3 bases. The germline CDR1 and CDR2 sequences are SGHNT and YENEEA. The CDR3 DNA follows: TGTGCCAGCAGCTTAGATGTCTCCTACAATGAGCAGTTCTTC. As protein: CASSLDVSYNEQFF.

V and J are TRBV6-2 or TRBV6-3 and TRBJ1-5, with D possibly being TRBD1 (5 bases). This CDR3 contains 14 residues. Trimming took off 7 bases at V and 5 bases at J, with 15 bases between the two ends. Germline V gene sequence: CDR1 MNHEY, CDR2 SVGEGT. As DNA, the CDR3 is TGTGCCAGCACCGACAGTTTGGAGTATCAGCCCCAGCATTTT. It encodes CASTDSLEYQPQHF.

Only a few counts were recorded for this clonotype. The CDR3 DNA sequence: TGTGCCAGTAAGCGGGGAGAGACCCAGTACTTC. Protein product: CASKRGETQYF. V is TRBV19 and J is TRBJ2-5; 7 nucleotides agree with TRBD2. With V trimmed by 7 bases and J by 4 bases, 0 bases remained unmatched. The CDR3 sequence is 11 residues long. Germline V gene data show CDR1 as LNHDA and CDR2 as SQIVND (reference sequence).

This rearrangement joins TRBV11-2 to TRBJ1-2; D uncertain. The length of the CDR3 is 13 residues. The germline CDR1 and CDR2 sequences are SGHAT and FQNNGV. V dropped 1 base and J dropped 4 bases, with 7 bases sitting between them. In DNA form, the CDR3 reads TGTGCCAGCAGCTTAGGGGGAGCCTATGGCTACACCTTC. Translation: CASSLGGAYGYTF.

This clonotype was observed a handful of times. The J gene is TRBJ2-2, the V gene TRBV10-2, with D uncertain. The germline CDR1 and CDR2 sequences are WSHSY and SAAADI. V lost 6 bases to trimming and J lost 1 base, with 6 bases between them. There are 13 residues in the CDR3. CDR3 DNA sequence: TGCGCCAGCAGACACCGGAACACCGGGGAGCTGTTTTTT. Translation gives CASRHRNTGELFF.

This chain's CDR3 is CASSPWTGGSEQYF. DNA of the CDR3: TGCGCCAGCAGCCCCTGGACAGGGGGCTCCGAGCAGTACTTC. The chain employs TRBV5-1 and TRBJ2-7; TRBD1 matches at 11 bases. The CDR3 extends over 14 amino acids. The germline V gene encodes CDR1 SGHRS and CDR2 YFSETQ. The J segment lost 6 bases and the V segment lost 4 bases, leaving 6 bases of the junction unmatched.

V is TRBV7-2 and J is TRBJ2-1; the D gene could be TRBD1 or TRBD2 (5 bases each). Trimming took 8 bases from V and 6 from J, leaving 23 bases between them. The CDR3 runs to 16 residues. The germline CDR1 and CDR2 sequences are SGHTA and FQGNSA. The CDR3 here is CASGTSLALLRNEQFF. The CDR3 nucleotides are TGTGCCAGCGGGACCTCGCTAGCTCTCCTACGCAATGAGCAGTTCTTC.